Each of the 24 T cell receptor beta chains below was sequenced from the same sample in a study of human CD8 memory T cell subsets (dated by TCRdb to between 2020 and 2021). Early differentiated memory cells that were CCR7+ PD-1+ TIGIT+ and had dysfunctional, exhausted-like traits were classified as progenitor exhausted-like memory CD8+ T cells (TPEX). These reads were obtained on a NextSeq 550. A Human TCR Profiling Kit was used to prepare UMI-labeled 5' RACE TCRbeta libraries. The reads, reprocessed by TCRdb, yield one row per CDR3 protein sequence and no DNA. The sample's table covers several thousand distinct CDR3 sequences. Roughly 14% of the sample lies in the top ten. The sequenced sample was CD8+ T cells from PBMCs. These receptors were obtained from a human donor in good health.

The chain uses TRBV5-1 and TRBJ1-1. This CDR3 is 11 amino acids long. CDR1 and CDR2 from the germline V gene are SGHRS and YFSETQ. CDR3 amino acids: CASSLGGEAFF.

This rearrangement joins TRBV20-1 to TRBJ2-7; TCRdb indicates TRBD1, and absent DNA this call remains unverified. The CDR3 consists of 14 residues. Germline CDR1 DFQATT, CDR2 SNEGSKA (reference sequence). CDR3 residues: CSAREKGRGYEQYF.

The rearrangement links TRBV6-1 to TRBJ2-1; TCRdb calls TRBD2, which cannot be checked without DNA. The CDR3 totals 13 residues. Germline V gene lookup returns CDR1 MNHNS and CDR2 SASEGT. The CDR3 protein is CASSELALQEQFF.

The chain recombines TRBV20-1 with TRBJ2-7; absent DNA, TCRdb's TRBD1 call cannot be checked. CDR1 is DFQATT, CDR2 SNEGSKA, per germline (reference sequence). This CDR3 has 17 amino acids. This chain's CDR3 is CSVLWAVDGATNYEQYF.

V usage is TRBV12-3 or TRBV12-4 and J usage is TRBJ1-3; as DNA is missing, the TRBD1 call by TCRdb cannot be tested. This CDR3 spans 13 amino acids. CDR3: CASTEDRANTIYF.

CDR3 protein: CASSQAKSGEQYF. The chain joins TRBV4-2 to TRBJ2-7. There are 13 residues in the CDR3. Germline CDR1 and CDR2: LGHNA and YNFKEQ.

This clonotype is labeled medium-sized based on frequency. This chain uses TRBV7-8 with TRBJ2-7; TCRdb reports TRBD1, a call that lacks DNA to check it against. The CDR3 length is 15 residues. Germline V CDR1 and CDR2: SGHVS, FQNEAQ. CDR3 loop: CASSLWQGSSYEQYF.

J is TRBJ2-1 and V is TRBV11-2; checking the TCRdb D call of TRBD2 is not possible without DNA. CDR3 size: 16 residues. Germline assignment: CDR1 SGHAT and CDR2 FQNNGV. CDR3 protein: CASSPNSGRAKNEQFF.

The J gene is TRBJ2-2, the V gene TRBV9; TCRdb gives TRBD1 as the D gene, but with no DNA this cannot be confirmed. CDR3 size: 16 residues. Per the germline V gene, CDR1 is SGDLS and CDR2 is YYNGEE. CDR3 loop: CASSVVDRGETGELFF.

The chain recombines TRBV7-8 with TRBJ1-1; TCRdb's D call of TRBD1 is untestable without DNA. Germline loops: CDR1 SGHVS, CDR2 FQNEAQ. The CDR3 extends over 16 amino acids. The CDR3 protein is CASSLAIRGGVTEAFF.

This clonotype is identified as medium-sized (0.01 to 0.1%) from frequency. This chain uses TRBV7-8 with TRBJ1-2; TCRdb's assignment of TRBD1 cannot be checked, as there is no DNA. Germline V gene lookup returns CDR1 SGHVS and CDR2 FQNEAQ. The CDR3 has 14 residues. CDR3 amino acids: CASSPKQGADGYTF.

The rearrangement links TRBV4-1 to TRBJ1-1; the TCRdb D gene call, TRBD1, has no DNA to confirm it. CDR1 and CDR2 from the germline V gene are MGHRA and YSYEKL. The CDR3 covers 19 residues. The CDR3 sequence: CASSQEAAWDRGRNTEAFF.

V is TRBV5-1 and J is TRBJ2-5. The CDR3 covers 16 residues. The germline gives CDR1 SGHRS, CDR2 YFSETQ. The CDR3 is CASSLDFHLYQETQYF.

V is TRBV29-1 and J is TRBJ2-7. Per germline, CDR1 SQVTM and CDR2 ANQGSEA. The CDR3 extends over 13 amino acids. This CDR3 is CSVDGGRASEQYF.

The chain recombines TRBV28 with TRBJ1-1. This CDR3 is 15 amino acids long. Germline V CDR1 and CDR2: MDHEN, SYDVKM. CDR3 protein: CASSAGDGLNTEAFF.

The rearrangement uses TRBV29-1 and TRBJ2-7; TCRdb gives TRBD2 as the D gene, but with no DNA this cannot be confirmed. CDR3 size: 13 residues. CDR1 is SQVTM, CDR2 ANQGSEA, per germline. The CDR3 region is CSVRESGSYEQYF.

This clonotype shows up as medium-sized by frequency. The chain couples TRBV6-5 to TRBJ2-2. Germline V gives CDR1 MNHEY, CDR2 SVGAGI. The CDR3 has 12 amino acids. CDR3 residues: CASSYSGGELFF.

V gene TRBV11-2 combines with J gene TRBJ2-1; TCRdb names TRBD2, which stays unverified in the absence of DNA. This CDR3 spans 18 amino acids. Germline V lookup: CDR1 SGHAT, CDR2 FQNNGV. The CDR3 loop reads CASSLERGELAQRVVQFF.

V usage is TRBV5-1 and J usage is TRBJ2-1. The CDR3 is made up of 15 amino acids. Looked up from germline, CDR1 is SGHRS and CDR2 is YFSETQ. CDR3 region: CASSLLEDSSHEQFF. Full variable domain (missing parts from reference TRBV5-1 and TRBJ2-1): KAGVTQTPRYLIKTRGQQVTLSCSPISGHRSVSWYQQTPGQGLQFLFEYFSETQRNKGNFPGRFSGRQFSNSRSEMNVSTLELGDSALYLCASSLLEDSSHEQFFGPGTRLTVL.

The rearrangement joins TRBV7-9 to TRBJ1-2; TCRdb gives TRBD1 as the D gene, but with no DNA this cannot be confirmed. Germline V gives CDR1 SEHNR, CDR2 FQNEAQ (reference sequence). The length of the CDR3 is 14 residues. This chain's CDR3 is CASSLARDRAGYTF.

V and J are TRBV20-1 and TRBJ1-2; TCRdb lists TRBD1, though no DNA is available to test this call. The CDR3 runs 17 residues. CDR1 and CDR2 (germline): DFQATT, SNEGSKA (reference sequence). The CDR3: CSASSPRQASTNYGYTF.

The rearrangement uses TRBV24-1 and TRBJ2-1; TCRdb calls TRBD1, which cannot be checked without DNA. Germline V gene lookup returns CDR1 KGHDR and CDR2 SFDVKD. The CDR3 has 13 residues. The CDR3 here is CATSAGGSGEQFF.

J is TRBJ1-6 and V is TRBV11-2. The CDR3 is 12 residues long. CDR1 and CDR2 (germline): SGHAT, FQNNGV. The CDR3 sequence: CASSFGYSPLHF.

CDR3 in amino acids: CAISESGYSYNEQFF. This sequence joins TRBV10-3 and TRBJ2-1. Germline lookup yields CDR1 ENHRY and CDR2 SYGVKD. This CDR3 has 15 amino acids.